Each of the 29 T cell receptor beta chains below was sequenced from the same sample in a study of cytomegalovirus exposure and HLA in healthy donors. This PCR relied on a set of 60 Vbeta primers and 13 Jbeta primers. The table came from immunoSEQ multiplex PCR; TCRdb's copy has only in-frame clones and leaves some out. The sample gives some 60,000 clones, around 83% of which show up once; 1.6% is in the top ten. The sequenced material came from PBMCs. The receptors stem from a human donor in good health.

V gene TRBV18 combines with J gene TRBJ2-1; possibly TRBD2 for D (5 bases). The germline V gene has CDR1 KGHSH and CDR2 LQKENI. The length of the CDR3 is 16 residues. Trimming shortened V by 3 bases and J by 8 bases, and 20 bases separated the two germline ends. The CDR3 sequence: CASSPGFEGWSDEQFF. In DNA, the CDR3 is TGTGCCAGCTCACCGGGTTTTGAGGGATGGTCGGATGAGCAGTTCTTC.

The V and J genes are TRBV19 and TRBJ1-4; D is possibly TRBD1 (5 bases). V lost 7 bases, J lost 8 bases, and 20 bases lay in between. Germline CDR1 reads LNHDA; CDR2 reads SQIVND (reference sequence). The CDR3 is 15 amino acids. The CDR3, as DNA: TGTGCCAGTAAGGGAGGGACGTTGGGGGACGAAAAACTGTTTTTT. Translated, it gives CASKGGTLGDEKLFF.

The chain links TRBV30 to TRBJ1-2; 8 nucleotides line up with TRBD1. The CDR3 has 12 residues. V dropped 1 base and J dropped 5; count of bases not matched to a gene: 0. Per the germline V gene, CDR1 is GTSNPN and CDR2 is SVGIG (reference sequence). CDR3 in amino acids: CAWSGTGYGYTF. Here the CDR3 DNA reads TGTGCCTGGAGTGGGACAGGGTATGGCTACACCTTC.

CDR3 in amino acids: CATRLAEHYNEQFF. The CDR3 DNA is TGTGCCACCCGACTAGCCGAGCACTACAATGAGCAGTTCTTC. The gene calls are TRBV28 and TRBJ2-1; 7 positions agree with TRBD2. This CDR3 has 14 amino acids. CDR1 is MDHEN, CDR2 SYDVKM, per germline. The V gene end was trimmed by 10 bases and the J gene end by 3 bases; junction bases not matched to a gene: 9.

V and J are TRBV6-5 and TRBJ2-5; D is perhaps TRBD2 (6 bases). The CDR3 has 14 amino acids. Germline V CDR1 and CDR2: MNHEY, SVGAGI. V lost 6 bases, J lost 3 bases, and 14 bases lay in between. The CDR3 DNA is TGTGCCAGCAGACAGGCCTGGGGGGAAGAGACCCAGTACTTC. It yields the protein CASRQAWGEETQYF.

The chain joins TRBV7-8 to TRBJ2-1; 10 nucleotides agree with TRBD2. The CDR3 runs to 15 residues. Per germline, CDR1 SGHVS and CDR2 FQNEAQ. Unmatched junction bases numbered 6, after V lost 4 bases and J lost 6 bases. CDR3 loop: CASSSRVAGGNEQFF. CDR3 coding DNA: TGTGCCAGCAGCTCCCGTGTAGCGGGAGGCAATGAGCAGTTCTTC.

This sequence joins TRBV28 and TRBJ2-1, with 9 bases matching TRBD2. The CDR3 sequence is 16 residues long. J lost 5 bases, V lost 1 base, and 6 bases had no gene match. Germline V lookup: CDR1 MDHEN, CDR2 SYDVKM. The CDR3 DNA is TGTGCCAGCAGTTTATTTTTAGCGGGGGCCCACAATGAGCAGTTCTTC. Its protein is CASSLFLAGAHNEQFF.

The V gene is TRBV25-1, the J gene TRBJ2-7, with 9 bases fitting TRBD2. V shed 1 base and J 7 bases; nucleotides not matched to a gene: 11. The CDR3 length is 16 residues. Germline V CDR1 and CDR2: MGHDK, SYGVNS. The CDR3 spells CASSESVGLAPGEQYF. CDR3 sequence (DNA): TGTGCCAGCAGTGAATCGGTGGGACTAGCCCCAGGGGAGCAGTACTTC.

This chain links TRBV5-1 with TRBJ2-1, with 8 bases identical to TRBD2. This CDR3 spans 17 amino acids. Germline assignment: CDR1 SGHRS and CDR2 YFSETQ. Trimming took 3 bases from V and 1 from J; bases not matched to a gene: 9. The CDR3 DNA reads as TGCGCCAGCAGCTACGAACCGAGCGGGAGATCCTACAATGAGCAGTTCTTC. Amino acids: CASSYEPSGRSYNEQFF.

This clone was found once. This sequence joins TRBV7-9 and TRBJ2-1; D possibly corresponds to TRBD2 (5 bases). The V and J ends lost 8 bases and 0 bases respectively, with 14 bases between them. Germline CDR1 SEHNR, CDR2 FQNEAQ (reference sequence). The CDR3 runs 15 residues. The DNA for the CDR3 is TGTGCCAGCTTCGGGGAAAAGAGCTCCTACAATGAGCAGTTCTTC. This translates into CASFGEKSSYNEQFF. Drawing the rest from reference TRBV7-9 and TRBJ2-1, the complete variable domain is DTGVSQNPRHKITKRGQNVTFRCDPISEHNRLYWYRQTLGQGPEFLTYFQNEAQLEKSRLLSDRFSAERPKGSFSTLEIQRTEQGDSAMYLCASFGEKSSYNEQFFGPGTRLTVL.

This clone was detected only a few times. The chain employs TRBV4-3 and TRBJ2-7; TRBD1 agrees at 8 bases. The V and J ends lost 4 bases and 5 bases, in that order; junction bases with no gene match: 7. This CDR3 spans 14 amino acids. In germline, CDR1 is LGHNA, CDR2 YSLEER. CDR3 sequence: CASSLGQGKNEQYF. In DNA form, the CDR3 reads TGCGCCAGCAGCCTCGGACAGGGAAAGAACGAGCAGTACTTC.

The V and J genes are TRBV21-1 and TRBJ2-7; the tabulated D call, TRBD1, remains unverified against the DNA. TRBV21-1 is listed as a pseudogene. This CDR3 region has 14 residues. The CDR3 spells CASSKFQGGYEQYF. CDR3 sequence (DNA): TGTGCCAGCAGCAAATTCCAAGGGGGATACGAGCAGTACTTC.

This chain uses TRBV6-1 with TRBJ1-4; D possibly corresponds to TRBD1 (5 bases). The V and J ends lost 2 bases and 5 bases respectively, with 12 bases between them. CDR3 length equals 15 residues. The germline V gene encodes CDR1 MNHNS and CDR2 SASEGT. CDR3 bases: TGTGCCAGCAGTGAAATTGCAGGGCAGAATGAAAAACTGTTTTTT. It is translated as CASSEIAGQNEKLFF.

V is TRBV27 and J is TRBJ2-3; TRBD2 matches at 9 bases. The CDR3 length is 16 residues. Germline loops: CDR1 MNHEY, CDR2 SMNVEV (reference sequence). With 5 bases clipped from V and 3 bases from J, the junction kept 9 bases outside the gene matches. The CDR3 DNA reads TGTGCCAGCAGTCCCATAGCGGGAGTTTTTACAGATACGCAGTATTTT. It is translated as CASSPIAGVFTDTQYF.

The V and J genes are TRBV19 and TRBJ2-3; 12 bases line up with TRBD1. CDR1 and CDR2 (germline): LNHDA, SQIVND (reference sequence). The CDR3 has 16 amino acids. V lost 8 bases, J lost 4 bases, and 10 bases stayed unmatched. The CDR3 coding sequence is TGTGCCAGTGGAGACCGGGACAGGGGGCTTGCAGATACGCAGTATTTT. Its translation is CASGDRDRGLADTQYF.

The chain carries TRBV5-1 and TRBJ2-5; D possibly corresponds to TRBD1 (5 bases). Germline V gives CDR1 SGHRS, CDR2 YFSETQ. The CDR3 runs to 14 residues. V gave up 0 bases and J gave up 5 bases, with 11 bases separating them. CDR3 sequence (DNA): TGCGCCAGCAGCTTGGAGCAACAGGTGGAGACCCAGTACTTC. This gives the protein CASSLEQQVETQYF.

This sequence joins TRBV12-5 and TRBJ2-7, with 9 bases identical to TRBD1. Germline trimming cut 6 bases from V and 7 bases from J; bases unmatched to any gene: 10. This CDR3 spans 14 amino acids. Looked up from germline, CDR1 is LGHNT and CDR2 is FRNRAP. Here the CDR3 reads CASGNRDREEEQYF. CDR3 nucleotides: TGTGCTAGTGGAAATCGGGACAGGGAGGAAGAGCAGTACTTC.

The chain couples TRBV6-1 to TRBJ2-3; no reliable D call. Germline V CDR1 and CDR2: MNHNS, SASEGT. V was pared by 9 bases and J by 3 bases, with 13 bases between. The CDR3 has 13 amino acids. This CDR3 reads CASREVPTDTQYF. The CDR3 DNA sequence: TGTGCCAGTCGAGAGGTCCCAACAGATACGCAGTATTTT.

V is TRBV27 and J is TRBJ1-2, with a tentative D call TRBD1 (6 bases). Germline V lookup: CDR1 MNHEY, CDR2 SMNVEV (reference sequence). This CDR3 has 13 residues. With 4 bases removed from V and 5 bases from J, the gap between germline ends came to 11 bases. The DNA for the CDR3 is TGTGCCAGCAGTTCAACAGGGTTTTATGGCTACACCTTC. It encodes CASSSTGFYGYTF.

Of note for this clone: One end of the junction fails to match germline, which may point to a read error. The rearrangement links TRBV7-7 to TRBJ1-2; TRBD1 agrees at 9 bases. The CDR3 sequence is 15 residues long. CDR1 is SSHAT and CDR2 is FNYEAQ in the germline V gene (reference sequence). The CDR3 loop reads CASSLQGQGRYGYTF. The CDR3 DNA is TGTGCTAGCAGCTTACAGGGACAGGGTAGGTATGGCTACACCTTC. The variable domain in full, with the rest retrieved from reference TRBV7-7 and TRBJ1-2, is GAGVSQSPRYKVTKRGQDVTLRCDPISSHATLYWYQQALGQGPEFLTYFNYEAQPDKSGLPSDRFSAERPEGSISTLTIQRTEQRDSAMYRCASSLQGQGRYGYTFGSGTRLTVV.

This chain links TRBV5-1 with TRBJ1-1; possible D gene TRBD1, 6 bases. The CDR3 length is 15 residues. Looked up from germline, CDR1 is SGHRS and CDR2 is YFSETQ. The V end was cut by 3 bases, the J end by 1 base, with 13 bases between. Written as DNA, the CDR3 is TGCGCCAGCAGCTCCCTACCACAGGGGAACACTGAAGCTTTCTTT. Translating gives CASSSLPQGNTEAFF.

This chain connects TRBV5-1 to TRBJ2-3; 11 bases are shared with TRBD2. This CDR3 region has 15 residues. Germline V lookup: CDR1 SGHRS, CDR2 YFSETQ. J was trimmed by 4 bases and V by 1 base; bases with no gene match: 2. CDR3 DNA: TGCGCCAGCAGCTTGCCACTAGCGGGAGCAGATACGCAGTATTTT. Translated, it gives CASSLPLAGADTQYF.

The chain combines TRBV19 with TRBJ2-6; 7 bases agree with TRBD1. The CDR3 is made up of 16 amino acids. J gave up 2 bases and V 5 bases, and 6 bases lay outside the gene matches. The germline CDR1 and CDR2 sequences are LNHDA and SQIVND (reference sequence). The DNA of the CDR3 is TGTGCCAGTAGTTCTTACCAGGGGGCTGGGGCCAACGTCCTGACTTTC. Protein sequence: CASSSYQGAGANVLTF.

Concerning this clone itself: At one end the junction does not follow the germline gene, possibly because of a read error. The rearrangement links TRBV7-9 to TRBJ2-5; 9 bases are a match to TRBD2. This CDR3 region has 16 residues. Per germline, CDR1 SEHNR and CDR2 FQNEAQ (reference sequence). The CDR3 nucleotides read TGTTCCAGCAGCCCTTTAAGCGGGGGGTACCAAGAGACCCAGTACTTC. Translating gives CSSSPLSGGYQETQYF.

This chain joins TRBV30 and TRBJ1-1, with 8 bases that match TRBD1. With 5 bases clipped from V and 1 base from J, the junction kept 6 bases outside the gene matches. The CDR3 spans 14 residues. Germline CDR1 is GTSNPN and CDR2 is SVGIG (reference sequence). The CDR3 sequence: CAWGQGGRNTEAFF. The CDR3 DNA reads TGTGCCTGGGGACAGGGAGGGAGGAACACTGAAGCTTTCTTT.

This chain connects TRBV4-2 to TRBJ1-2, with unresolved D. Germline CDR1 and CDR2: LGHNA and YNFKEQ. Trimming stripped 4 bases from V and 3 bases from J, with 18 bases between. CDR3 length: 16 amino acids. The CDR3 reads CASSPGVGLSDYGYTF. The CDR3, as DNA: TGTGCCAGCAGCCCAGGCGTTGGGCTTTCGGACTATGGCTACACCTTC.

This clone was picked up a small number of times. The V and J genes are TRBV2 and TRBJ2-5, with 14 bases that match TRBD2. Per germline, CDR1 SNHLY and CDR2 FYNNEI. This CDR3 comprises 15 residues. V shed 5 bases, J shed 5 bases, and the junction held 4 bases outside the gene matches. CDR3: CASSWGLAGDETQYF. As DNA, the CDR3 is TGTGCCAGCAGTTGGGGACTAGCGGGAGACGAGACCCAGTACTTC.

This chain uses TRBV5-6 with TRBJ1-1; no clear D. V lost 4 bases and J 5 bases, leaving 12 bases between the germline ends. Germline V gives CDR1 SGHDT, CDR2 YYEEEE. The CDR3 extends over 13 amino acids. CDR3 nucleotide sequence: TGTGCCAGCAGCCCGGGAGGCTTGACTGAAGCTTTCTTT. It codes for CASSPGGLTEAFF.

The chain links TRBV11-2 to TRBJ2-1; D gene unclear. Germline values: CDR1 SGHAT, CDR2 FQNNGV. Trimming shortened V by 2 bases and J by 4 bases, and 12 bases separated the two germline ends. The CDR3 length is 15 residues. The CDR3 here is CASSLTLGRYNEQFF. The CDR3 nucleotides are TGTGCCAGCAGCTTAACGCTAGGCCGATACAATGAGCAGTTCTTC.